These T cell receptor beta chains were read from a single sample in a study of cytomegalovirus exposure and HLA in healthy donors. TCRdb's table, derived via immunoSEQ multiplex PCR, lists solely in-frame clones and lacks some. Here the sample spans 180,000 or so clones, around 80% being singletons. Sample: PBMCs. These receptors came from a woman aged 25-40 years in good health and CMV-seronegative. Both conserved end residues are part of each CDR3. A D gene is named only where the DNA matches it firmly. Expanded clones get a size class; other rows say once, few or many, or leave the size out.

NA	TRBJ2-1	TRBV7-3	NA	CASSLLSGTYNEQFF	TGTGCCAGCAGCCTCCTATCAGGAACATACAATGAGCAGTTCTTC
few	TRBJ1-5	TRBV6-4	TRBD1	CASGQGESNQPQHF	TGTGCCAGCGGACAGGGGGAGAGCAATCAGCCCCAGCATTTT
NA	TRBJ1-2	TRBV6-1	TRBD1	CASSAIPGQGMSPAYGYTF	TGTGCCAGCAGTGCTATACCGGGACAGGGAATGAGTCCGGCCTATGGCTACACCTTC
NA	TRBJ2-7	TRBV11-2	TRBD1	CASSYEDHLTGDYEQYF	TGTGCCAGCAGCTACGAAGACCACTTGACAGGGGATTACGAGCAGTACTTC
NA	TRBJ2-1	TRBV9	NA	CASGVSAYNEQFF	TGTGCCAGCGGTGTCAGTGCTTACAATGAGCAGTTCTTC
NA	TRBJ2-3	TRBV7-3	TRBD1	CASSKGQGRATDTQYF	TGTGCCAGCAGCAAAGGACAGGGGCGGGCCACAGATACGCAGTATTTT
NA	TRBJ1-5	TRBV27	TRBD1	CASRGQGIYSNQPQHF	TGTGCCAGCAGGGGACAGGGGATATATAGCAATCAGCCCCAGCATTTT
NA	TRBJ1-2	TRBV30	TRBD1	CAWSDGTGVYGYTF	TGTGCCTGGAGTGACGGGACAGGGGTCTATGGCTACACCTTC
NA	TRBJ2-7	TRBV5-1	TRBD1	CASSSDRGRSEQYF	TGCGCCAGCAGCTCGGACAGGGGGCGTAGCGAGCAGTACTTC
few	TRBJ1-1	TRBV6-1	TRBD1	CASGTGELNTEAFF	TGTGCCAGCGGGACAGGGGAATTGAACACTGAAGCTTTCTTT
NA	TRBJ2-3	TRBV4-1	TRBD1	CASSQETGGDTQYF	TGCGCCAGCAGCCAAGAAACAGGGGGGGATACGCAGTATTTT
NA	TRBJ1-1	TRBV30	TRBD1	CACHRGGTEAFF	TGTGCCTGCCACAGGGGGGGCACTGAAGCTTTCTTT
NA	TRBJ1-6	TRBV19	NA	CASSINQGYNSPLHF	TGTGCCAGTAGTATAAATCAGGGGTACAATTCACCCCTCCACTTT
few	TRBJ1-2	TRBV5-8	NA	CASSLGRGYGYTF	TGTGCCAGCAGCTTGGGCAGGGGCTATGGCTACACCTTC
NA	TRBJ1-2	TRBV27	TRBD1	CASSFADRAGGYTF	TGTGCCAGCAGTTTCGCTGACAGGGCTGGTGGCTACACCTTC
NA	TRBJ1-6	TRBV6-6	NA	CASSPVGRNSPLHF	TGTGCCAGCAGCCCCGTTGGGAGAAATTCACCCCTCCACTTT
NA	TRBJ1-1	TRBV5-8	NA	CASSPWGGLTEAFF	TGTGCCAGCAGCCCTTGGGGGGGGCTGACTGAAGCTTTCTTT
NA	TRBJ1-1	TRBV13	NA	CASSSTVRTEAFF	TGTGCCAGCAGCTCGACAGTGAGGACTGAAGCTTTCTTT
NA	TRBJ2-7	TRBV6-1	TRBD1	CASGVGTGRGEQYF	TGTGCCAGTGGGGTCGGGACAGGACGGGGCGAGCAGTACTTC
once	TRBJ1-2	TRBV7-9	NA	CASSQYAGYGYTF	TGTGCCAGCAGCCAGTACGCAGGTTATGGCTACACCTTC
NA	TRBJ2-7	TRBV6-5	TRBD2	CAIQDAGGAYEQYF	TGTGCCATACAGGACGCGGGAGGGGCCTACGAGCAGTACTTC
NA	TRBJ1-4	TRBV10-1	NA	CASSEDSNNEKLFF	TGCGCCAGCAGTGAGGACAGCAATAATGAAAAACTGTTTTTT
NA	TRBJ1-1	TRBV7-2	TRBD1	CASSLLFRTGRNTEAFF	TGTGCCAGCAGCTTATTATTCCGGACAGGGAGAAACACTGAAGCTTTCTTT
NA	TRBJ2-4	TRBV6-6	NA	CASAAGVAKNIQYF	TGTGCCAGCGCCGCAGGGGTGGCCAAAAACATTCAGTACTTC
NA	TRBJ2-1	TRBV4-3	TRBD1	CASSPLTGTGGKSEQFF	TGCGCCAGCAGTCCCCTTACAGGGACAGGGGGCAAGAGTGAGCAGTTCTTC
NA	TRBJ1-3	TRBV7-2	TRBD1	CASTPPGQGGGNTIYF	TGTGCCAGCACCCCACCGGGACAGGGGGGTGGAAACACCATATATTTT
NA	TRBJ1-1	TRBV7-8	NA	CASSHSGFGYMNTEAFF	TGTGCCAGCAGCCATTCAGGGTTTGGGTACATGAACACTGAAGCTTTCTTT
NA	TRBJ1-2	TRBV25-1	TRBD1	CASSEYQQGGYTF	TGTGCCAGCAGTGAATATCAACAGGGGGGTTACACCTTC
NA	TRBJ2-5	TRBV5-8	TRBD1	CASSLGDSVGVETQYF	TGTGCCAGCAGCTTGGGGGACAGTGTGGGGGTGGAGACCCAGTACTTC
once	TRBJ1-1	TRBV18	TRBD1	CASSPDRGITEAFF	TGTGCCAGCTCACCAGACAGGGGGATTACTGAAGCTTTCTTT
NA	TRBJ1-1	TRBV29-1	TRBD1	CSVGTEPREAFF	TGCAGCGTGGGGACAGAGCCACGTGAAGCTTTCTTT
NA	TRBJ2-3	TRBV7-9	NA	CASSLGEYTDTQYF	TGTGCCAGCAGCCTAGGGGAGTACACAGATACGCAGTATTTT
NA	TRBJ2-2	TRBV12-5	NA	CASGLNSGELFF	TGTGCTAGTGGTTTGAACAGCGGGGAGCTGTTTTTT
NA	TRBJ1-2	TRBV5-8	TRBD1	CASSLALPTGVRYGYTF	TGTGCCAGCAGCTTAGCCCTCCCGACAGGGGTTAGGTATGGCTACACCTTC
NA	TRBJ1-3	TRBV6-5	NA	CASSYDGGNTIYF	TGTGCCAGCAGTTACGATGGCGGAAACACCATATATTTT
NA	TRBJ1-5	TRBV19	TRBD1	CASRTGQGPQQPQHF	TGTGCCAGTAGGACCGGACAGGGACCCCAACAGCCCCAGCATTTT
NA	TRBJ1-6	TRBV25-1	NA	CASENRGDSPLHF	TGTGCCAGCGAAAACCGGGGAGATTCACCCCTCCACTTT
NA	TRBJ1-5	TRBV18	NA	CASSPPGEGTSQPQHF	TGTGCCAGCTCACCACCGGGGGAGGGAACAAGTCAGCCCCAGCATTTT
NA	TRBJ2-1	TRBV7-9	NA	CASSFPGNERFF	TGTGCCAGCAGCTTTCCCGGGAACGAGCGTTTCTTC
NA	TRBJ2-1	TRBV5-1	TRBD2	CASSLWTSGGVSSYNEQFF	TGCGCCAGCAGCTTGTGGACTAGCGGGGGGGTCAGCTCCTACAATGAGCAGTTCTTC
NA	TRBJ2-7	TRBV5-1	TRBD1	CASSKGQASDEQYF	TGCGCCAGCAGTAAGGGACAGGCTTCAGACGAGCAGTACTTC
once	TRBJ2-7	TRBV5-1	NA	CASSLVPLEGASVSYEQYF	TGCGCCAGCAGCTTGGTCCCTCTGGAAGGGGCCAGTGTCTCCTACGAGCAGTACTTC